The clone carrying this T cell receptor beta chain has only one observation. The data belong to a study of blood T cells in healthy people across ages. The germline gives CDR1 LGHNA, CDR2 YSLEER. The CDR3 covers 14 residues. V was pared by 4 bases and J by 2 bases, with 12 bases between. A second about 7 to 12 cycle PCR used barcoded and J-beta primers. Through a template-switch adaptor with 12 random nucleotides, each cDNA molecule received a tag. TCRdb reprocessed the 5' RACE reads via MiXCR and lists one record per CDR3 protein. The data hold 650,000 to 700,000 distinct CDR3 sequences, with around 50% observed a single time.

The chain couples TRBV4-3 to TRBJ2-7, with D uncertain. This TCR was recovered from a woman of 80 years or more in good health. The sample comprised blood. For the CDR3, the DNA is TGCGCCAGCAGCCCCACGCTGGTACCCTACGAGCAGTACTTC. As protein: CASSPTLVPYEQYF.